The sequence of this T cell receptor beta chain was determined in a study of control samples from healthy donors and cancer patients. In germline, CDR1 is KGHSH, CDR2 LQKENI. V was cut by 2 bases and J by 1 base, with 8 bases left in between. The CDR3 spans 15 residues. The protocol was immunoSEQ multiplex PCR, while the TCRdb copy is restricted to in-frame clones and leaves out a portion. There are about 410,000 clones in the sample; 90% occur only once, and 5% to 7% lies in the top ten. The sequenced material came from PBMCs. The receptor was isolated from a man between 40 and 49 years old with head and neck cancer. The V and J genes are TRBV18 and TRBJ2-2; TRBD2 might be the D (6 bases). CDR3 coding DNA: TGTGCCAGCTCACCAACAGCGGGGAACACCGGGGAGCTGTTTTTT. Its translation: CASSPTAGNTGELFF.